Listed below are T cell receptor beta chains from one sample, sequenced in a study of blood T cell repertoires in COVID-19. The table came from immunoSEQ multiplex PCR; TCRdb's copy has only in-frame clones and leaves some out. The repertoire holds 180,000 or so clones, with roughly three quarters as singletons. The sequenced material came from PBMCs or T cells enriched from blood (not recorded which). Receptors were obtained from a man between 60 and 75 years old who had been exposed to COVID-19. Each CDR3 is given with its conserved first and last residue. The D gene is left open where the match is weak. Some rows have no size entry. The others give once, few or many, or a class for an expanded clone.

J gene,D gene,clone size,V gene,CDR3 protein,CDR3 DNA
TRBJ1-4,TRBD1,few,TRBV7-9,CASRTGVSEKLFF,TGTGCCAGCAGAACAGGGGTGTCTGAAAAACTGTTTTTT
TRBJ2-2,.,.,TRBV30,CAWRTRGANTGELFF,TGTGCCTGGAGGACGCGAGGAGCGAACACCGGGGAGCTGTTTTTT
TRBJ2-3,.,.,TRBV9,CASSVDPSPDTQYF,TGTGCCAGCAGCGTAGATCCGAGCCCAGATACGCAGTATTTT
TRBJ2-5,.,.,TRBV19,CASSHSQETQYF,TGTGCCAGTAGTCACAGTCAAGAGACCCAGTACTTC
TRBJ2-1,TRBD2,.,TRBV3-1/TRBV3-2,CASSQDKGLRPFF,TGTGCCAGCAGCCAAGATAAGGGACTAAGGCCGTTCTTC
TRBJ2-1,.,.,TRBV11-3,CASRGQGGNEQFF,TGTGCCAGCAGGGGGCAGGGGGGCAATGAGCAGTTCTTC
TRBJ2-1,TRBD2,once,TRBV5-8,CASSLGTSAPYNEQFF,TGTGCCAGCAGCCTGGGGACTAGCGCCCCCTACAATGAGCAGTTCTTC
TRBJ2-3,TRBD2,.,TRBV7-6,CASSPEIAGSTDTQYF,TGTGCCAGCAGCCCCGAGATAGCGGGATCCACAGATACGCAGTATTTT
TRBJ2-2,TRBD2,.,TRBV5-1,CASSLASSGMRNTGELFF,TGCGCCAGCAGCTTGGCCTCTAGCGGGATGAGAAACACCGGGGAGCTGTTTTTT
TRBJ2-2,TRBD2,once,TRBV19,CASSIGIGGRNTGELFF,TGTGCCAGTAGTATCGGGATCGGCGGGAGAAACACCGGGGAGCTGTTTTTT
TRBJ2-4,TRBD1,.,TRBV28,CASSFFPPRDSKNIQYF,TGTGCCAGCAGTTTTTTCCCCCCCCGGGACAGCAAAAACATTCAGTACTTC
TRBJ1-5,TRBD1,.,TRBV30,CAWSTGQGAGQPQHF,TGTGCCTGGAGTACTGGACAGGGGGCGGGTCAGCCCCAGCATTTT
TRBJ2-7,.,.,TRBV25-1,CASSESGNYEQYF,TGTGCCAGCAGTGAATCGGGGAACTACGAGCAGTACTTC
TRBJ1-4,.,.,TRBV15,CATSRRTTGSKLFF,TGTGCCACCAGCAGACGTACGACAGGTTCGAAACTGTTTTTT
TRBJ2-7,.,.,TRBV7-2,CASSLGGRGTSSRDEQYF,TGTGCCAGCAGCTTAGGGGGTCGTGGGACTTCCTCCAGGGACGAGCAGTACTTC
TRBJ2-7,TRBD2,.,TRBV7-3,CASSLGTSGSVEQYF,TGTGCCAGCAGCCTAGGGACTAGCGGGAGCGTCGAGCAGTACTTC
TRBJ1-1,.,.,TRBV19,CATQHVNTEAFF,TGTGCCACCCAACACGTGAACACTGAAGCTTTCTTT
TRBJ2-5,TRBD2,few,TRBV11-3,CASRRSGGLETQYF,TGTGCCAGCAGGCGAAGCGGGGGTCTGGAGACCCAGTACTTC
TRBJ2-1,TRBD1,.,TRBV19,CASSRSRQGVIGSEQFF,TGTGCCAGTAGTAGGTCCCGACAGGGGGTTATCGGGAGCGAGCAGTTCTTC
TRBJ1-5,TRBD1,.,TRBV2,CASRLTGEGSNQPQHF,TGTGCCAGCCGACTCACAGGGGAAGGTAGCAATCAGCCCCAGCATTTT
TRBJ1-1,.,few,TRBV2,CASSEGSSNTEAFF,TGTGCCAGCAGTGAGGGCAGCTCGAACACTGAAGCTTTCTTT
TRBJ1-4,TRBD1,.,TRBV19,CASSSTGGWRLFF,TGTGCCAGTAGTTCGACAGGGGGCTGGAGACTGTTTTTT
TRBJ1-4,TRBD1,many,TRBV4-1,CASSQGSQGAREKLFF,TGCGCCAGCAGCCAAGGTAGTCAGGGGGCGCGGGAAAAACTGTTTTTT
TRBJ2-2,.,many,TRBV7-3,CASSATGLELFF,TGTGCCAGCAGCGCTACAGGGTTGGAGCTGTTTTTT
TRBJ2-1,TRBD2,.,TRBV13,CASSSGLAGVVQFF,TGTGCCAGCAGCTCTGGACTAGCGGGAGTGGTGCAGTTCTTC
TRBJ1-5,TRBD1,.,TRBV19,CASSHRGRNQPQHF,TGTGCCAGTAGTCACAGGGGGCGAAATCAGCCCCAGCATTTT
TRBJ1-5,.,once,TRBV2,CASRLDEGDYQPQHF,TGTGCCAGCAGGTTGGACGAAGGGGATTATCAGCCCCAGCATTTT
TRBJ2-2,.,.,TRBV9,CASSRNSLSLTGELFF,TGTGCCAGCAGCCGCAACTCTCTGTCACTCACCGGGGAGCTGTTTTTT
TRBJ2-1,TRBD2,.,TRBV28,CASSFVSGLAGVGEQFF,TGTGCCAGCAGTTTTGTGTCGGGACTAGCGGGAGTCGGTGAGCAGTTCTTC
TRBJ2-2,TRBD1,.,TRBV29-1,CSVGDRVNTGELFF,TGCAGCGTGGGGGACAGGGTAAACACCGGGGAGCTGTTTTTT
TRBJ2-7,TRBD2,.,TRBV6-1,CASSEATLAGRYYEQYF,TGTGCCAGCAGTGAAGCCACACTAGCGGGACGATACTACGAGCAGTACTTC